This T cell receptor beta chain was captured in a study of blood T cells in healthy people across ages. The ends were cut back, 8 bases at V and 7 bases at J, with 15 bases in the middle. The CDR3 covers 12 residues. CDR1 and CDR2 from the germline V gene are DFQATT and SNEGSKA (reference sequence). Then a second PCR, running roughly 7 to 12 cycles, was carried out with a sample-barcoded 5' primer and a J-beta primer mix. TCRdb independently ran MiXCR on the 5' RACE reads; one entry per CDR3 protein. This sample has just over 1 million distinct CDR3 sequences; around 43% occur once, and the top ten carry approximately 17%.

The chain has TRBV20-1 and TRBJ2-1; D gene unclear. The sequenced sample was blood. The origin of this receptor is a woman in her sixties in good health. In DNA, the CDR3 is TGCAGTCTGACCCTTACCGGGAATGAGCAGTTCTTC. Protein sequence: CSLTLTGNEQFF.